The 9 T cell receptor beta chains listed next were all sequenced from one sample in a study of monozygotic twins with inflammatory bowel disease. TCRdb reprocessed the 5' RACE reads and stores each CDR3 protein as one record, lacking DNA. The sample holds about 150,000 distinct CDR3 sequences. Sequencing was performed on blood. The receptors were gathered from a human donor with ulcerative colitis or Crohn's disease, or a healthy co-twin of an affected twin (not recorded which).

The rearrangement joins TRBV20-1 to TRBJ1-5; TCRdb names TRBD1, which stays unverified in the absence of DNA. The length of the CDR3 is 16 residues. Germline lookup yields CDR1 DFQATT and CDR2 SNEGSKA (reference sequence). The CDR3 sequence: CSASDPGQSRDQPQHF.

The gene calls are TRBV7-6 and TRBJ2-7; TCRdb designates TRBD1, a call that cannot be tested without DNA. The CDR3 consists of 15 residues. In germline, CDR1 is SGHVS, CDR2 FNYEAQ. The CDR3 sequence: CASSSPGTASWEQYF. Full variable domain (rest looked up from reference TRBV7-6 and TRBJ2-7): GAGVSQSPRYKVTKRGQDVALRCDPISGHVSLYWYRQALGQGPEFLTYFNYEAQQDKSGLPNDRFSAERPEGSISTLTIQRTEQRDSAMYRCASSSPGTASWEQYFGPGTRLTVT.

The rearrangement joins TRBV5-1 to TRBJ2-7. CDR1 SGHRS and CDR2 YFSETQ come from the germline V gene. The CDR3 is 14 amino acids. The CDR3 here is CASSLQGGTYEQYF.

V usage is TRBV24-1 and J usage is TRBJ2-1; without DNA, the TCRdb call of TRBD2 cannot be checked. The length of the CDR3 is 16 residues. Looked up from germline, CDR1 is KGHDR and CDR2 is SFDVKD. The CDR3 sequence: CATSDWTGLGPDEQFF.

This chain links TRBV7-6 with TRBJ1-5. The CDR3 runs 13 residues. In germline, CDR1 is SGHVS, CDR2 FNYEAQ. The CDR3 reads CASSSSLNQPQHF.

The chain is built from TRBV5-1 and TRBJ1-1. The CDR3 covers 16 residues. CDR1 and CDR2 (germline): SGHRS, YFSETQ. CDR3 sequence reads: CASSFFGILRNTEAFF.

CDR3 residues: CASSYDGIGPGANVLTF. The chain employs TRBV27 and TRBJ2-6; there is no DNA to check the TCRdb D call of TRBD1. Germline loops: CDR1 MNHEY, CDR2 SMNVEV (reference sequence). The CDR3 length is 17 residues.

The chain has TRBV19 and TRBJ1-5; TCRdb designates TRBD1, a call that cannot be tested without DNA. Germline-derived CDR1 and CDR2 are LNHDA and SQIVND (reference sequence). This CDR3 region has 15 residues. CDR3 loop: CASIMGHRVNQPQHF.

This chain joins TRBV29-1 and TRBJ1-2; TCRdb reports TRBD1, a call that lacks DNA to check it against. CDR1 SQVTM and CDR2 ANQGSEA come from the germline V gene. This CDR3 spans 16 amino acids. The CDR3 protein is CSVDLAPTGESYGYTF.